This passage covers 16 T cell receptor beta chains from one sample sequenced in a study of blood T cell repertoires in COVID-19. Clones were read by immunoSEQ multiplex PCR, and TCRdb kept only the in-frame ones, dropping some. Of around 340,000 clones detected, 88% appear once; the ten largest clones hold just over 1%. The sample was PBMCs or T cells enriched from blood (not recorded which). All receptors derive from a woman in her twenties or thirties who had been exposed to COVID-19.

This chain connects TRBV28 to TRBJ1-1, with D possibly TRBD1 on 6 matching bases. V was cut by 3 bases and J by 5 bases, with 10 bases left in between. This CDR3 contains 13 residues. CDR1 is MDHEN, CDR2 SYDVKM, per germline. CDR3 region: CASSLGARTEAFF. The CDR3 coding sequence is TGTGCCAGCAGTTTGGGGGCGCGGACTGAAGCTTTCTTT.

This clone was seen a handful of times. The V gene is TRBV24-1, the J gene TRBJ1-3; D not certain. Trimming took 4 bases from V and 3 from J, leaving 6 bases between them. Germline values: CDR1 KGHDR, CDR2 SFDVKD. This CDR3 has 13 residues. The chain's CDR3 is CATSEHYGNTIYF. CDR3 bases: TGTGCCACCAGTGAACACTATGGAAACACCATATATTTT.

This sequence joins TRBV5-4 and TRBJ2-1; 9 bases fit TRBD2. Germline loops: CDR1 SGHNT, CDR2 YYREEE (reference sequence). The CDR3 is 16 residues long. The V segment lost 0 bases and the J segment 0 bases; nucleotides outside the gene matches: 1. CDR3 sequence: CASSLASGASYNEQFF. CDR3 DNA sequence: TGTGCCAGCAGCTTGGCTAGCGGGGCCTCCTACAATGAGCAGTTCTTC. Using reference TRBV5-4 and TRBJ2-1 for the parts outside the CDR3, the full variable domain is ETGVTQSPTHLIKTRGQQVTLRCSSQSGHNTVSWYQQALGQGPQFIFQYYREEENGRGNFPPRFSGLQFPNYSSELNVNALELDDSALYLCASSLASGASYNEQFFGPGTRLTVL.

The V call is TRBV7-2, the J call TRBJ2-3; D is ambiguous. The CDR3 consists of 13 residues. Looked up from germline, CDR1 is SGHTA and CDR2 is FQGNSA. Trimming shortened V by 3 bases and J by 1 base, and 5 bases separated the two germline ends. The CDR3 spells CASSFPGTDTQYF. DNA for the CDR3: TGTGCCAGCAGCTTCCCGGGCACAGATACGCAGTATTTT.

The chain combines TRBV18 with TRBJ1-5; TRBD1 agrees at 7 bases. Germline V gene lookup returns CDR1 KGHSH and CDR2 LQKENI. This CDR3 has 14 amino acids. V trimming: 6 bases; J trimming: 5 bases; junction bases outside the gene matches: 7. For the CDR3, the DNA is TGTGCCAGCTCCCCCTACACAGGGGATCAGCCCCAGCATTTT. This codes for CASSPYTGDQPQHF.

The chain employs TRBV3-1 (or the pseudogene TRBV3-2) and TRBJ1-5; no clear D gene. In germline, CDR1 is LGHDT, CDR2 YNNKEL (reference sequence). CDR3 length equals 13 residues. Trimming shortened V by 1 base and J by 4 bases, and 5 bases separated the two germline ends. The CDR3 DNA reads TGTGCCAGCAGCCAAGGGCAGAATCAGCCCCAGCATTTT. Residues: CASSQGQNQPQHF.

This rearrangement joins TRBV27 to TRBJ2-7, with 7 bases lining up with TRBD1. Germline values: CDR1 MNHEY, CDR2 SMNVEV (reference sequence). Trimming removed 5 bases from V and 1 base from J; junction bases left unmatched: 8. The CDR3 consists of 15 residues. The CDR3 DNA follows: TGTGCCAGCAGTACCCTACAGGGGCCTTCCTACGAGCAGTACTTC. Protein sequence: CASSTLQGPSYEQYF.

V and J are TRBV19 and TRBJ1-1; no clear D gene. Germline assignment: CDR1 LNHDA and CDR2 SQIVND (reference sequence). The CDR3 length is 15 residues. Trimming pared 5 bases from V and 0 bases from J, leaving 13 bases between. The CDR3 DNA reads as TGTGCCAGTAGTCTCGCCCGGGTCCTGAACACTGAAGCTTTCTTT. This codes for CASSLARVLNTEAFF.

This clone occurred a few times. The chain carries TRBV5-1 and TRBJ2-7, with a weak D call TRBD1 (6 bases). V lost 0 bases, J lost 3 bases, and 13 bases lay in between. There are 15 residues in the CDR3. Germline V gene sequence: CDR1 SGHRS, CDR2 YFSETQ. CDR3 amino acids: CASSLAGTSLYEQYF. In DNA form, the CDR3 reads TGCGCCAGCAGCTTGGCCGGGACAAGCCTCTACGAGCAGTACTTC. Full variable domain (remainder filled in from reference TRBV5-1 and TRBJ2-7): KAGVTQTPRYLIKTRGQQVTLSCSPISGHRSVSWYQQTPGQGLQFLFEYFSETQRNKGNFPGRFSGRQFSNSRSEMNVSTLELGDSALYLCASSLAGTSLYEQYFGPGTRLTVT.

This clone has only a few counts. V and J are TRBV6-5 and TRBJ1-4, with 8 bases lining up with TRBD1. Germline assignment: CDR1 MNHEY and CDR2 SVGAGI. V trimming: 6 bases; J trimming: 5 bases; junction bases outside the gene matches: 5. This CDR3 contains 14 residues. CDR3 DNA: TGTGCCAGCAGCAGGGACAGGAGGAATGAAAAACTGTTTTTT. This codes for CASSRDRRNEKLFF.

The CDR3 region has the DNA TGTGCCAGCCAAAGACAGGCAGTCACCGGGGAGCTGTTTTTT. Its protein product is CASQRQAVTGELFF. This chain uses TRBV7-9 with TRBJ2-2, with D possibly being TRBD1 (6 bases). Trimming took off 8 bases at V and 4 bases at J, with 14 bases between the two ends. Germline V gene lookup returns CDR1 SEHNR and CDR2 FQNEAQ (reference sequence). The CDR3 is made up of 14 amino acids.

The rearrangement uses TRBV6-5 and TRBJ2-7, with D tentatively TRBD2 (6 bases). The CDR3 is 13 residues long. Germline values: CDR1 MNHEY, CDR2 SVGAGI. Deletions cut 8 bases from V and 4 bases from J, with 15 bases between. The CDR3 coding sequence is TGTGCCAGCTCCAAAGGGACTCTTTACGAGCAGTACTTC. Amino acid sequence: CASSKGTLYEQYF.

The chain combines TRBV28 with TRBJ2-6, with 9 bases identical to TRBD1. The ends lost 3 bases at V and 0 bases at J; junction bases unmatched: 9. The germline gives CDR1 MDHEN, CDR2 SYDVKM. The CDR3 extends over 19 amino acids. The CDR3: CASSFRGQGFHSGANVLTF. For the CDR3, the DNA is TGTGCCAGCAGTTTCCGGGGACAGGGTTTCCACTCTGGGGCCAACGTCCTGACTTTC.

V usage is TRBV27 and J usage is TRBJ1-1, with D hard to call. The CDR3 is 13 residues long. Trimming removed 6 bases from V and 4 bases from J, with 12 bases in between. Germline CDR1 MNHEY, CDR2 SMNVEV (reference sequence). The CDR3 nucleotides read TGTGCCAGCAGAGTCTTCCCAGGCACTGAAGCTTTCTTT. Translation gives CASRVFPGTEAFF.

This sequence joins TRBV5-1 and TRBJ2-1; D is perhaps TRBD1 (5 bases). Trimming cost V 4 bases and J 4 bases, with 15 bases left between them. CDR1 and CDR2 from the germline V gene are SGHRS and YFSETQ. CDR3 size: 15 residues. CDR3 amino acids: CASSPGGAVYNEQFF. In DNA form, the CDR3 reads TGCGCCAGCAGCCCCGGTGGGGCGGTATACAATGAGCAGTTCTTC. Variable domain in full (rest from reference TRBV5-1 and TRBJ2-1): KAGVTQTPRYLIKTRGQQVTLSCSPISGHRSVSWYQQTPGQGLQFLFEYFSETQRNKGNFPGRFSGRQFSNSRSEMNVSTLELGDSALYLCASSPGGAVYNEQFFGPGTRLTVL.

V gene TRBV5-1 combines with J gene TRBJ1-1; TRBD1 matches at 9 bases. This CDR3 region has 16 residues. Trimming took 2 bases from V and 1 from J; bases not matched to a gene: 6. Germline V gene lookup returns CDR1 SGHRS and CDR2 YFSETQ. The CDR3, as DNA: TGCGCCAGCAGCTTTCGTAGGGACAGGGCGAACACTGAAGCTTTCTTT. Its translation is CASSFRRDRANTEAFF. The full variable domain, rest sourced from reference TRBV5-1 and TRBJ1-1, is KAGVTQTPRYLIKTRGQQVTLSCSPISGHRSVSWYQQTPGQGLQFLFEYFSETQRNKGNFPGRFSGRQFSNSRSEMNVSTLELGDSALYLCASSFRRDRANTEAFFGQGTRLTVV.